This T cell receptor beta chain was profiled in a study of blood T cell repertoires in COVID-19 (dated by TCRdb to 2018 to 2020). Regarding the study in general: Samples from collaborators originated in the United States, Italy and Spain and spanned both the acute and convalescent phases of COVID-19. Where available, HLA class I and class II types were obtained from metadata supplied by the sample provider rather than from assay-based typing. Deeply sampled blood TCRbeta repertoires from subjects exposed to, actively infected with, or recovered from COVID-19 were included in the dataset. The repertoires were released in a freely available public database intended as a resource for research on the immune response to SARS-CoV-2. Sample metadata almost always included a de-identified subject ID, COVID-19 status, age in years and sex. The prospective study material was composed of cDNA or gDNA derived from T cells, B-cell-depleted T cells, or PBMCs. Samples were obtained from the ongoing ImmuneRACE study (first 160 participants) and from 1,254 subjects provided by 6 global collaborators. Results the study describes overall, beyond this receptor: The quantity of clinical and demographic metadata differed by source and by participant and was supplied without curation.

TCRbeta CDR3 regions were amplified from genomic DNA using the immunoSEQ Assay, a bias-controlled multiplex PCR. The authors' pipeline ran thus. The number of nucleated cells in each sample was estimated by amplification of reference gene primers within the assay. To quantify the absolute abundance of each unique TCRbeta CDR3 rearrangement, sequence reads were collapsed and filtered. Productive Simpson clonality was computed per sample as the square root of Simpson's diversity index over productive rearrangements. Sourced from immuneACCESS, this table was stored by TCRdb with only in-frame sequences that have V and J called. A share of the clones is absent; for the studies checked, an unresolved V gene accounts for under half, and the remainder has no known explanation. V and J calls and clone size are as listed in that table; D and trimming were resolved from the DNA. This sample comprises approximately 400,000 clones, around 87% of them detected only once. The ten largest clones add up to 1% to 1.5% of the sample.

The germline V gene specifies KGHSH as CDR1 and LQKENI as CDR2. From the cysteine up to the phenylalanine, the CDR3 has a length of 13 residues. Only the CDR3 DNA is retained, 39 bases long and in frame from the first base. Trimming accounts for 6 bases at V and 4 bases at J, while the number of junction bases matched to no gene is 6. Participants in the prospective study were aged about 18 to 95 years, lived in over 20 United States geographic areas, and enrolled through a virtual design. In the prospective study, participants were assigned to cohorts based on the clinical history participants reported in a screening survey and a study questionnaire. Recovered participants in ImmuneRACE Cohort 3 were defined as having two consecutive negative NP/OP PCR tests, clearance from a healthcare professional, or resolution of symptoms. Mobile phlebotomists in the prospective study collected whole blood, serum and a nasopharyngeal or oropharyngeal swab from every participant. Over a roughly 2-month period, participants in the prospective study had the option of providing additional blood draws and questionnaires. Prospective study blood samples were shipped either frozen or at room temperature before DNA extraction.

To note about this clone: No cognate antigen has been identified for it. No base-level quality is on record; no much larger clone is a single base apart.

What was sequenced was PBMCs or T cells enriched from blood (not recorded which). The chain is made from TRBV18 and TRBJ2-7; 7 of the junction bases match TRBD1. The TCR originated in a man in his thirties or forties who had recovered from COVID-19. Here the CDR3 is given as CASSDRPGYEQYF. The DNA sequence is as follows: TGTGCCAGCTCGGACAGGCCGGGATACGAGCAGTACTTC. The reference TRBV18 and TRBJ2-7 proteins fill in what lies around the CDR3, so the full variable domain reads NAGVMQNPRHLVRRRGQEARLRCSPMKGHSHVYWYRQLPEEGLKFMVYLQKENIIDESGMPKERFSAEFPKEGPSILRIQQVVRGDSAAYFCASSDRPGYEQYFGPGTRLTVT.